The next 25 T cell receptor beta chains were all read from a single sample in a study of blood T cell repertoires in COVID-19 (dated by TCRdb to about 2020). The protocol used for the library was the immunoSEQ multiplex PCR assay. TCRdb holds this immuneACCESS table with in-frame rearrangements only. Some clones are missing; in checked studies, unresolved V genes explain under half, and the rest has no known cause. The sample has about 170,000 clones on record, 84% of them singletons. The ten largest clones take up approximately 11% of the sample. The sequencing sample was made of peripheral blood. The receptors originated from a man in his 70s with active or convalescent COVID-19.

J is TRBJ2-7 and V is TRBV7-9; D ambiguous. Trimming shortened V by 2 bases and J by 5 bases, and 7 bases separated the two germline ends. Per the germline V gene, CDR1 is SEHNR and CDR2 is FQNEAQ (reference sequence). CDR3 length: 12 residues. Here the CDR3 reads CASSLNANEQYF. CDR3 nucleotides: TGTGCCAGCAGCTTAAATGCTAACGAGCAGTACTTC. Full variable domain (outside the CDR3, taken from reference TRBV7-9 and TRBJ2-7): DTGVSQNPRHKITKRGQNVTFRCDPISEHNRLYWYRQTLGQGPEFLTYFQNEAQLEKSRLLSDRFSAERPKGSFSTLEIQRTEQGDSAMYLCASSLNANEQYFGPGTRLTVT.

This clone came up once. The CDR3 coding sequence is TGCGCCAGCAGCCTGGGCCCTTTGGGCGGGGTCTACGAGCAGTACTTC. Translating gives CASSLGPLGGVYEQYF. This chain links TRBV5-1 with TRBJ2-7; a weak D match, TRBD2 (6 bases). V lost 4 bases and J lost 3, with 20 bases in between. The germline gives CDR1 SGHRS, CDR2 YFSETQ. The CDR3 extends over 16 amino acids. Together with reference TRBV5-1 and TRBJ2-7, the CDR3 gives the full variable domain: KAGVTQTPRYLIKTRGQQVTLSCSPISGHRSVSWYQQTPGQGLQFLFEYFSETQRNKGNFPGRFSGRQFSNSRSEMNVSTLELGDSALYLCASSLGPLGGVYEQYFGPGTRLTVT.

This clone was found a few times. The sample holds other DNA sequences that translate to the same CDR3. The chain links TRBV4-3 to TRBJ1-5, with D maybe TRBD1 (6 bases). Germline-derived CDR1 and CDR2 are LGHNA and YSLEER. The CDR3 sequence is 15 residues long. V was shortened by 2 bases and J by 4 bases, with 12 bases between the two germline ends. The CDR3 coding sequence is TGCGCCAGCAGCCAAACACAGGGTAGAAATCAGCCCCAGCATTTT. This translates into CASSQTQGRNQPQHF.

The rearrangement links TRBV21-1 to TRBJ1-5; TRBD1, the table's D call, was not compared with the DNA. TRBV21-1 is tagged as a pseudogene. This CDR3 contains 16 residues. CDR3 region: CASRAVGQEQRWPQHF. Written as DNA, the CDR3 is TGTGCCAGCAGAGCCGTGGGACAGGAACAAAGATGGCCCCAGCATTTT.

The V gene is TRBV15, the J gene TRBJ2-1; TRBD2 matches at 9 bases. CDR1 is LNHNV, CDR2 YYDKDF, per germline (reference sequence). V was clipped by 6 bases and J by 5 bases; unmatched bases: 11. The CDR3 is 16 amino acids. Here the CDR3 reads CATSALRLAANNEQFF. CDR3 nucleotides: TGTGCCACCAGTGCTTTAAGACTAGCGGCAAACAATGAGCAGTTCTTC.

This rearrangement joins TRBV10-3 to TRBJ2-7; 9 bases align to TRBD1. The germline CDR1 and CDR2 sequences are ENHRY and SYGVKD. CDR3 length: 16 amino acids. V dropped 3 bases and J dropped 3; count of bases not matched to a gene: 9. This CDR3 reads CAISDANRGRDYEQYF. CDR3 sequence (DNA): TGTGCCATCAGTGACGCCAACAGGGGGCGCGACTACGAGCAGTACTTC.

The chain links TRBV15 to TRBJ1-2, with D possibly being TRBD1 (5 bases). Trimming pared 6 bases from V and 2 bases from J, leaving 7 bases between. This CDR3 has 12 residues. The V gene's germline CDR1 is LNHNV and CDR2 YYDKDF (reference sequence). CDR3 amino acids: CATRAGNYGYTF. CDR3 DNA: TGTGCCACCAGAGCAGGGAACTATGGCTACACCTTC.

This chain links TRBV5-1 with TRBJ2-1; 10 nucleotides line up with TRBD2. V was pared by 4 bases and J by 7 bases, with 5 bases of the junction left unmatched. The CDR3 totals 14 residues. Germline V gene sequence: CDR1 SGHRS, CDR2 YFSETQ. The CDR3 nucleotides read TGCGCCAGCAGCACAGGGACTAGCGAGAATGAGCAGTTCTTC. Translating it yields CASSTGTSENEQFF.

The chain carries TRBV18 and TRBJ2-2, with TRBD2 identical over 10 bases. The CDR3 totals 15 residues. V gave up 10 bases and J gave up 2 bases; unmatched junction bases: 7. Germline CDR1 and CDR2: KGHSH and LQKENI. CDR3 sequence reads: CATSGTSVNTGELFF. CDR3 nucleotides: TGTGCCACCTCGGGGACTAGCGTTAACACCGGGGAGCTGTTTTTT.

The rearrangement uses TRBV5-1 and TRBJ2-1, with a weak D call TRBD1 (5 bases). Trimming cost V 4 bases and J 1 base, with 12 bases left between them. The CDR3 has 15 amino acids. CDR1 and CDR2 (germline): SGHRS, YFSETQ. DNA for the CDR3: TGCGCCAGCAGCACCTCAGGGTCTTCCTACAATGAGCAGTTCTTC. It translates to CASSTSGSSYNEQFF.

The genes are TRBV25-1 and TRBJ1-2; D perhaps matches TRBD1 (5 bases). The CDR3 is 14 amino acids. Deletions cut 3 bases from V and 3 bases from J, with 11 bases between. CDR1 is MGHDK and CDR2 is SYGVNS in the germline V gene. CDR3 in amino acids: CASSEGGTYYGYTF. DNA for the CDR3: TGTGCCAGCAGTGAGGGAGGGACCTACTATGGCTACACCTTC.

The J gene is TRBJ1-2, the V gene TRBV6-5; TRBD1 aligns across 11 bases. Germline V CDR1 and CDR2: MNHEY, SVGAGI. J was trimmed by 7 bases and V by 7 bases; bases with no gene match: 2. The CDR3 contains 12 residues. The CDR3 loop reads CASIGQGAGYTF. CDR3 nucleotides: TGTGCCAGCATAGGACAGGGGGCTGGCTACACCTTC.

The chain uses TRBV6-5 and TRBJ1-3; D gene uncertain. The V end was cut by 8 bases, the J end by 0 bases, with 14 bases between. The germline gives CDR1 MNHEY, CDR2 SVGAGI. This CDR3 has 15 amino acids. CDR3 coding DNA: TGTGCCAGCTCGAAGGGAGCTCTCTCTGGAAACACCATATATTTT. The encoded protein is CASSKGALSGNTIYF.

The chain is built from TRBV19 and TRBJ1-1, with D possibly matching TRBD1 (5 bases). This CDR3 spans 12 amino acids. Germline V gene sequence: CDR1 LNHDA, CDR2 SQIVND (reference sequence). The germline V and J ends were trimmed by 5 bases and 6 bases, with 10 bases remaining between them. As DNA, the CDR3 is TGTGCCAGTAGTCAAAGGGGCGCTGAAGCTTTCTTT. Protein product: CASSQRGAEAFF.

The chain has TRBV10-3 and TRBJ1-5; 7 bases line up with TRBD1. The CDR3 contains 14 residues. V lost 10 bases, J lost 0 bases, and 6 bases stayed unmatched. The germline V gene encodes CDR1 ENHRY and CDR2 SYGVKD. CDR3 residues: CATDREYSNQPQHF. CDR3 bases: TGTGCCACAGACAGGGAATATAGCAATCAGCCCCAGCATTTT.

This clone was seen only once. The J gene is TRBJ1-5, the V gene TRBV2, with D possibly TRBD1 on 6 matching bases. CDR3 length: 21 residues. V lost 4 bases and J 0 bases, leaving 28 bases between the germline ends. Germline CDR1 SNHLY, CDR2 FYNNEI. The CDR3 bases are TGTGCCAGCAGTGGAAGGGACCCACCGGGACAACTTCAACTTAGCAATCAGCCCCAGCATTTT. This codes for CASSGRDPPGQLQLSNQPQHF.

The chain couples TRBV19 to TRBJ2-1, with TRBD2 identical over 8 bases. Germline V lookup: CDR1 LNHDA, CDR2 SQIVND (reference sequence). The CDR3 has 16 amino acids. Trimming at V came to 4 bases and at J to 0 bases, leaving 5 bases not matched to a gene. CDR3 nucleotides: TGTGCCAGTAGTAAGACTAGCGCGAGCTCCTACAATGAGCAGTTCTTC. Translated: CASSKTSASSYNEQFF. The full variable domain, completed using reference TRBV19 and TRBJ2-1, is DGGITQSPKYLFRKEGQNVTLSCEQNLNHDAMYWYRQDPGQGLRLIYYSQIVNDFQKGDIAEGYSVSREKKESFPLTVTSAQKNPTAFYLCASSKTSASSYNEQFFGPGTRLTVL.

The chain couples TRBV4-3 to TRBJ1-5, with TRBD1 matching 7 bases. This CDR3 comprises 15 residues. V lost 4 bases, J lost 2 bases, and 5 bases stayed unmatched. CDR1 is LGHNA, CDR2 YSLEER, per germline. In nucleotides, the CDR3 is TGCGCCAGCAGCCCGGGACAGTCCCGCAATCAGCCCCAGCATTTT. Residues: CASSPGQSRNQPQHF.

The rearrangement links TRBV9 to TRBJ1-5; possibly TRBD1 for D (5 bases). The V end was cut by 0 bases, the J end by 7 bases, with 14 bases between. The CDR3 is 15 residues long. Germline CDR1 reads SGDLS; CDR2 reads YYNGEE. CDR3 DNA: TGTGCCAGCAGCGTAGCGGGGGGTTCGGGGCAGCCCCAGCATTTT. Protein: CASSVAGGSGQPQHF.

The CDR3 loop is CARPEAEVNQPQHF. The CDR3 nucleotides read TGTGCCAGGCCAGAGGCGGAGGTCAATCAGCCCCAGCATTTT. J is TRBJ1-5 and V is TRBV19; no clear D gene. Germline V gene lookup returns CDR1 LNHDA and CDR2 SQIVND (reference sequence). CDR3 length: 14 residues. With 9 bases removed from V and 3 bases from J, the gap between germline ends came to 15 bases.

The chain links TRBV19 to TRBJ1-1; 8 bases align to TRBD1. After removal of 6 bases from V and 1 base from J, the junction contained 1 base not matched to a gene. The CDR3 covers 13 residues. Germline lookup yields CDR1 LNHDA and CDR2 SQIVND (reference sequence). The CDR3 sequence: CASRDRENTEAFF. In DNA, the CDR3 is TGTGCCAGTAGGGACAGGGAGAACACTGAAGCTTTCTTT.

The chain combines TRBV7-9 with TRBJ2-3; TRBD1 agrees at 9 bases. The junction had 7 bases not matched to a gene; V was cut back by 5 bases and J by 4 bases. Germline V gene sequence: CDR1 SEHNR, CDR2 FQNEAQ (reference sequence). There are 15 residues in the CDR3. The CDR3 bases are TGTGCCAGCAGCGCCAGACAGGGGGTAGCAGATACGCAGTATTTT. This translates into CASSARQGVADTQYF.

V and J are TRBV7-2 and TRBJ1-3; a weak D match, TRBD1 (5 bases). This CDR3 is 16 amino acids long. V shed 5 bases and J shed 0 bases, with 14 bases lying between them. Per germline, CDR1 SGHTA and CDR2 FQGNSA. CDR3 loop: CASSAIRGISGNTIYF. The CDR3 DNA reads as TGTGCCAGCAGCGCAATCCGGGGGATCTCTGGAAACACCATATATTTT.

This chain uses TRBV5-1 with TRBJ2-7; TRBD1 is a possible D gene (6 bases). Germline-derived CDR1 and CDR2 are SGHRS and YFSETQ. The CDR3 spans 15 residues. V was trimmed by 4 bases and J by 3 bases, leaving 17 bases between them. The CDR3 sequence is CASSGGGGGFYEQYF. The CDR3 DNA follows: TGCGCCAGCAGCGGCGGAGGTGGGGGCTTCTACGAGCAGTACTTC.

V usage is TRBV7-2 and J usage is TRBJ2-7, with D maybe TRBD2 (6 bases). The germline V gene encodes CDR1 SGHTA and CDR2 FQGNSA. V was pared by 5 bases and J by 6 bases, with 14 bases between. The CDR3 sequence is 13 residues long. CDR3 protein: CASSPGTRREQYF. DNA of the CDR3: TGTGCCAGCAGCCCCGGGACTCGGCGCGAGCAGTACTTC.